This entry is about one T cell receptor (beta chain). Its antigen remains undetermined. No base qualities exist here, and no much larger clone lies one base off it. The library was produced with the immunoSEQ multiplex PCR assay. The multiplex PCR relied on a mix of 60 forward primers for TCR Vbeta segments and 13 reverse primers for TCR Jbeta segments. The CDR3 region of rearranged TCR beta genes was amplified from genomic DNA with a multiplex PCR assay. On the Illumina HiSeq System, the amplified TCR beta libraries were sequenced as 87-base-pair reads. In the authors' own workflow: A later analysis counted about 80 million unique TCR beta chains across the 650 to 700 repertoires, and 9.5 million to 11 million of these chains were shared by at least two donors. Raw reads were error-corrected and collapsed into unique sequences by a nearest-neighbor algorithm in which closely related sequences were merged to remove PCR and sequencing errors. V, D and J gene segments were assigned by aligning CDR3 sequences to IMGT reference sequences. For a sequence to be retained, a match of at least six nucleotides to both a V gene segment and a J gene segment was required. Rearrangements were classified as productive when the CDR3 lacked stop codons and remained in frame with V and J, and all other rearrangements were classified as non-productive. CDR3 was defined according to IMGT convention as the region running from the second conserved V-encoded cysteine to the conserved J-encoded phenylalanine. The earlier analysis of approximately 590 of the donors excluded any sequence lacking an unambiguous match to a single V gene segment. In an earlier analysis of 587 of the donors, a V segment was called functional when productive rearrangements were above 56.7%, and segregating when the standard deviation between donors exceeded 5%. A statistical classification framework was built for diagnosing cytomegalovirus status from the catalog of TCR beta chain sequences. In a later analysis, TCR nucleotide sequences were compared against IMGT/GENE-DB human TR gene sequences so that V and J genes could be assigned. The TCRdist pipeline was used in a later analysis to assign CDR3 sequences and most-parsimonious VDJ recombination scenarios. In a later analysis, every TCR beta chain was defined by the combination of its CDR3 amino acid sequence and its V-gene family, and reads without a unique V-gene family were dropped. A later analysis removed roughly 590 highly shared, low-generation-probability nucleotide sequences to deal with suspected cross-contamination and a sequencing artifact. A later analysis calculated a clonal expansion index for each public chain from normalized within-repertoire ranks of inferred template counts. Generation probabilities in a later analysis came from a VDJ recombination model fitted to out-of-frame rearrangements, and those results were checked against IGoR. In a later analysis, TCR-TCR, TCR-HLA and TCR-CMV co-occurrence was scored with hypergeometric tests, and a repertoire-size bias correction was applied to TCR pairs. A later analysis estimated false discovery rates by permuting HLA or CMV assignments 20 times. In a later analysis, co-occurring TCRs were grouped with DBSCAN, and TCRdist sequence similarity was added when clustering was performed within HLA-allele-positive subsets. For co-occurrence clustering, repertoires with fewer than 30,000 or more than 120,000 public chains were excluded, along with five repertoires with anomalous nucleotide sharing. TCRdb re-hosts the immuneACCESS table, in-frame sequences only. Its copies lack some clones; in the studies checked, an unresolved V gene accounts for under half of them, and the cause for the rest is not known. V and J calls and clone size are as listed in that table; D and trimming were resolved from the DNA. This sample comprises some 120,000 clones, around four fifths of them detected only once. The ten largest clones capture less than 2% of the sample.

The data belong to a study of cytomegalovirus exposure and HLA in healthy donors listed by TCRdb under 2017. About the investigation overall: An earlier analysis of roughly 500 of the donors reported 250 to 300 Gb of sequence data and about 120 million unique TCR beta sequences obtained from around 190 million T cells. An early release that covered about 600 HLA-typed donors contained approximately 300 gigabases of sequencing data and tens of millions of unique TCR sequences. The genetic ancestry cluster associated with self-reported Caucasian donors included 81% of the 398 genotyped donors. The study aimed to test whether signatures of past pathogen exposure could be identified by cataloging public T cell receptors. The T cell repertoires of under 700 subjects were profiled by immunosequencing and related to cytomegalovirus serostatus. Along with the approximately 700-subject first cohort, a separate validation cohort of over a hundred different subjects was used. To predict cytomegalovirus infection status, the study brought together high-throughput TCR immunosequencing, statistical association of individual TCRs with disease status, and machine learning. A later analysis re-analyzed previously published TCR beta repertoires from 650 to 800 donors and added high-resolution HLA genotyping to study TCR occurrence patterns. Rather than drawing on any new phenotypic data, the later analysis identified candidate immune exposures from TCR beta sequences and the way those sequences occurred across donors. An earlier analysis of 587 of the donors used high-throughput TCR beta sequencing to judge whether each TCR beta V gene segment behaved as functional or pseudogenic. Donor age, sex, ethnicity and CMV serostatus were compiled alongside the repertoire data. A later genetic analysis used genome-wide SNP genotypes for 398 of the 666 donors, treating that subset as a discovery cohort. All discovery cohort repertoires had been generated using a single sequencing platform. Both class I and class II loci were covered by HLA typing, at four-digit resolution. The number of donors typed differed by locus, with 629-630 for A, B, C, DRB1 and DQB1, 522 for DQA1, under 610 for DPA1, and over 400 for DPB1. Because of strong linkage in the cohort, four to six DR-DQ haplotypes were treated as single units for association and clustering. On average, over 200,000 unique TCR beta nucleotide sequences were sequenced per donor among 398 genotyped donors of the cohort, with 15% to 20% of those sequences being non-productive.

Beyond this particular receptor, the publication reports: Because HLA typing was missing for some donors at each locus, association tests included only the typed subset. Most CMV-associated TCR beta chains appeared to be HLA-restricted in a later analysis, and the HLA associations seemed to be driven largely by CMV exposure. Presence/absence analyses assumed roughly uniform sequencing depth across donors, an assumption that may not hold. The authors suggested that the approach could potentially be extended to other disease states and immunological phenotypes. Immune exposure information for the cohort was limited to CMV serostatus. A cluster of highly shared sequence variants was judged likely to represent a technical artifact of the sequencing pipeline. Because counts were too low, fewer than 20 rarely observed V segments, including chromosome 9 orphons, were excluded from the earlier analysis of 587 of the donors. In an earlier analysis of under 600 of the donors, most TCR beta V segments were observed in productive rearrangements about 87% or about 30% of the time, broadly matching IMGT annotations. A later genetic analysis reported fewer N-insertions in productive TCRs among donors in an Asian-associated ancestry cluster than the approximately 670-donor mean. According to a later analysis, TCR association rates differed among HLA loci, with DRB1 alleles showing the most associated TCRs and HLA-C alleles showing the fewest. The classifier was reported to diagnose cytomegalovirus status with high specificity and sensitivity in both the original and validation cohorts. Compared with equally common non-associated chains, HLA-associated TCR beta chains in a later analysis were more clonally expanded and had lower generation probabilities. While some public TCRs were present in many individuals, most TCR sequences turned up only very rarely across donors. The study listed approximately 160 TCR beta chains as associated with cytomegalovirus. A further reported finding was that TCR beta sequences accurately predicted the HLA-A and HLA-B alleles for most subjects in the first cohort. V-gene and J-gene trimming of TCR beta chains was associated with a missense DCLRE1C variant in a later genetic analysis, and the association was replicated in an independent cohort. In a later analysis, some 17,000 TCR beta sequences were associated with specific HLA alleles at a false discovery rate of 0.05. This cohort had only TCR beta chains sequenced, and the lack of alpha or paired-chain data limited which features could be detected. A few of the identified cytomegalovirus-associated TCR beta chains were confirmed in vitro to be specific for cytomegalovirus antigens. Correlated functional status among segregating V segments might reflect linkage disequilibrium, but an unknown experimental factor could not be ruled out. According to a later analysis, parvovirus B19, influenza, CMV and Epstein-Barr virus appeared linked to several top co-occurrence clusters. Because the 87-base-pair reads could not distinguish some IMGT-functional V segments, including TRBV6-2 and TRBV6-3, those segments were excluded. When HLA alleles, especially DR and DQ, strongly co-occurred, attributing TCR associations to individual alleles was difficult.

The cohort consisted of more than 650 healthy bone marrow donors. All cohort members were sampled while nominally healthy, although unrecorded immune exposures were likely present. The donor tested CMV seronegative, placing the donor among the 300 to 400 seronegative members of the cohort. A peripheral blood sample was collected from each donor, and TCR beta sequencing was performed on peripheral blood mononuclear cells. Genomic DNA was extracted from the blood cell samples with the Qiagen DNeasy Blood Extraction Kit. V is cut by 5 bases and J by 2 bases, and the space between the germline ends is 14 bases. CDR3 length: 15 amino acids, cysteine to phenylalanine. Only the CDR3 region is kept as DNA, spanning 45 bases read in frame from base 1. According to the germline V gene, CDR1 reads MRHNA and CDR2 reads SNTAGT.

The sequence was collected from a man aged 35 to 55 in good health and CMV-seronegative. The chain is encoded by TRBV6-4 joined to TRBJ2-3; a weak D assignment points to TRBD1 (6 bases agree). The sample was PBMCs. The DNA sequence follows: TGTGCCAGCAGTTTCTCAGGGGCCCCCACAGATACGCAGTATTTT. Its amino acids are CASSFSGAPTDTQYF.